This is a list of T cell receptor beta chains from one sample in a study of shared clonotypes between healthy human individuals. Libraries were prepared by immunoSEQ multiplex PCR; TCRdb keeps only in-frame clonotypes and omits some of them. The profile covers about 580,000 clones, with roughly 98% appearing a single time and 0.25% to 0.35% taken by the ten largest. The specimen sequenced was naive CD8+ T cells sorted from blood. These receptors were collected from a man younger than 40 in good health. Both conserved end residues are part of each CDR3. The D gene is left open where the match is weak. The size field is filled for only some rows; it gives once, few, many or a size class.

size	D	V	J	CDR3	DNA
once	.	TRBV7-8	TRBJ1-4	CASSLLFPDNEKLFF	TGTGCCAGCAGCTTACTTTTCCCGGATAATGAAAAACTGTTTTTT
.	TRBD2	TRBV4-3	TRBJ2-5	CASSQDWLAGVQETQYF	TGCGCCAGCAGCCAAGATTGGCTAGCGGGAGTTCAAGAGACCCAGTACTTC
.	.	TRBV27	TRBJ2-1	CASSFSRAGYEQFF	TGTGCCAGCAGTTTCAGTCGAGCCGGGTATGAGCAGTTCTTC
.	.	TRBV7-9	TRBJ2-7	CASSLTTSSYEQYF	TGTGCCAGCAGCTTAACAACTAGCTCCTACGAGCAGTACTTC
.	.	TRBV5-1	TRBJ2-1	CASSTFGGFSYNEQFF	TGCGCCAGCAGCACATTCGGGGGATTCTCCTACAATGAGCAGTTCTTC
.	.	TRBV27	TRBJ2-7	CASSRQMEAMGYEQYF	TGTGCCAGCAGTCGACAAATGGAGGCCATGGGGTACGAGCAGTACTTC
.	TRBD1	TRBV2	TRBJ2-7	CASRGTVYEQYF	TGTGCCAGCAGAGGGACAGTTTACGAGCAGTACTTC
.	.	TRBV7-9	TRBJ1-2	CASSSPSGRPYGYTF	TGTGCCAGCAGCTCACCGTCCGGCAGACCCTATGGCTACACCTTC
.	TRBD1	TRBV27	TRBJ1-2	CASSQGGGYTF	TGTGCCAGCAGTCAGGGGGGAGGCTACACCTTC
.	.	TRBV25-1	TRBJ2-1	CASSEYQSRLGVQFF	TGTGCCAGCAGTGAATATCAGTCCCGCTTGGGGGTACAGTTCTTC
.	.	TRBV10-3	TRBJ2-7	CAIREVGGLTWEQYF	TGTGCCATCAGGGAGGTTGGGGGCTTGACTTGGGAGCAGTACTTC
.	TRBD1	TRBV27	TRBJ2-3	CASRPRGRADTQYF	TGTGCCAGCAGGCCCAGGGGGCGGGCAGATACGCAGTATTTT
.	.	TRBV6-6	TRBJ2-5	CASTQRGRETQYF	TGTGCCAGCACCCAAAGGGGGAGGGAGACCCAGTACTTC
.	.	TRBV12-5	TRBJ2-2	CASGISTGELFF	TGTGCTAGTGGTATTAGCACCGGGGAGCTGTTTTTT
.	TRBD1	TRBV5-1	TRBJ2-2	CASSLSRQGLNTGELFF	TGCGCCAGCAGCTTGTCCCGACAGGGCCTGAACACCGGGGAGCTGTTTTTT
.	.	TRBV15	TRBJ1-1	CATTEGMNTEAFF	TGTGCCACCACCGAGGGCATGAACACTGAAGCTTTCTTT
.	TRBD1	TRBV9	TRBJ2-5	CASSAHLTGIETQYF	TGTGCCAGCAGCGCCCATCTGACAGGGATAGAGACCCAGTACTTC
.	TRBD2	TRBV13	TRBJ2-7	CASSRRLAGGFLSYEQYF	TGTGCCAGCAGCCGAAGACTAGCGGGAGGGTTTTTGTCCTACGAGCAGTACTTC
once	TRBD1	TRBV6-5	TRBJ2-7	CASSPGTAYEQYF	TGTGCCAGCAGTCCCGGGACAGCCTACGAGCAGTACTTC
.	TRBD1	TRBV6-1	TRBJ2-7	CASSEVGQAFSYEQYF	TGTGCCAGCAGTGAAGTAGGACAGGCTTTCTCCTACGAGCAGTACTTC
.	.	TRBV6-5	TRBJ2-6	CASSYPPVSGANVLTF	TGTGCCAGCAGTTACCCCCCGGTGTCTGGGGCCAACGTCCTGACTTTC
.	TRBD2	TRBV4-1	TRBJ2-1	CASSLLAGLGDEQFF	TGCGCCAGCAGCCTCCTAGCGGGACTGGGGGATGAGCAGTTCTTC